The text below deals with one T cell receptor (beta chain). What this receptor recognizes is not known. Per-base quality was not reported, and no clone a single base away is much larger than it. Donors were a few dozen systemically healthy Caucasian individuals from Russia aged about 6 to 100 years. Roughly 11 milliliters of peripheral blood were drawn from each donor into EDTA-treated Vacutainer tubes. Ficoll-Paque density-gradient centrifugation was used to isolate PBMCs, with at least 6.5 million obtained per sample. Total RNA was extracted from PBMCs with Trizol reagent, with at least 6 micrograms obtained per sample. Naive CD45RAhigh/CD27high T cell percentages were measured by flow cytometry on a PBMC aliquot from every donor. The CDR3 holds 13 amino acids from the cysteine to the phenylalanine. CDR3 DNA only is kept here, 39 bases in frame from base 1. CDR1 and CDR2 (MNHEY, SVGAGI) derive from the germline V gene. The trim is 0 bases for V and 10 bases for J, with a gap of 12 bases between the germline ends.

This specimen comes from a study of blood T cells in healthy people across ages (dated by TCRdb to about 2015). Regarding the research as a whole: Template switching captured roughly one uniquely barcoded TCR beta cDNA molecule per two T cells in model experiments. The study measured age-related changes in TCR beta repertoire diversity using deep sequencing normalized with unique cDNA molecular identifiers. Donors were grouped into four age groups: young (average approximately 15 years), middle-aged (39), aged (roughly 62) and long-lived (just over 80). Two additional independent replicas of 1 million unique cDNA reads from the same blood draw were analyzed for two donors (one aged 18 to 29 and one aged 80 or older). Donors of different ages were randomly distributed across sequencing lanes to avoid experimental bias. The full study reports these points: There was a strong correlation between observed TCR beta diversity and the percentage of naive T cells measured by flow cytometry. Compared with the aged group, the long-lived group had more naive CD4+ T cells, fewer expanded clones and increased TCR diversity, a pattern suggesting age selection. The CMV infection status of donors was not known, potentially confounding age-related changes in expanded clonotypes. Bulk unsorted PBMC profiling prevented conclusive comparison of naive and antigen-experienced compartments. Estimates of total diversity from one million sequenced T cells were regarded as lower bounds and underestimates. Observed TCR beta diversity per million T cells fell roughly linearly with age, and a significant reduction was already apparent by age about 36.

Library preparation was by 5' RACE. The sequencer was an Illumina HiSeq 2500. A second PCR of about 6 to 12 cycles was run with a J-beta primer mix and a sample-barcoded 5' primer. Each TCR beta cDNA molecule received a unique molecular identifier from a template-switch 5' adaptor carrying 12 random nucleotides. Each sample yielded at least 2.5 million CDR3-containing paired-end reads. First-strand cDNA synthesis was performed from all RNA using the Mint cDNA synthesis kit, with priming by a TRBC-specific oligonucleotide. After uracil-DNA glycosylase treatment, a first 18-cycle PCR used universal primers M1SS and BC2_uni_R on all cDNA. As for how the authors treated the data: For normalization, 1 million high-quality reads, each with a distinct molecular identifier, were randomly selected from each sample. Reads sharing molecular identifiers were discarded rather than binned into consensus sequences. CDR3 identification, clonotype clustering and error correction used MiTCR with a Q25 quality threshold and the strictest error-elimination algorithm. A nonparametric unseen species model with Euler transformation was used to estimate a lower bound on total TCR beta diversity. The public sequencing data were trimmed at Q25 with fastp and processed into clonotypes with MiXCR by TCRdb, which kept only in-frame beta chains. Merged by CDR3 protein, the rows form single entries marked with the most common genes and DNA. Clone size and V and J calls follow TCRdb, not the original study. Counted in this sample were 800,000 to 900,000 distinct CDR3 sequences; roughly 60% of them appeared once. The ten biggest clones cover about 27% of the sample.

This clonotype originated in a man aged 25-45 years in good health. The chain is made from TRBV6-5 and TRBJ1-2, with the D gene uncertain. Source material: blood. This receptor has the CDR3 CASSYSSLGDYTF. The nucleotide sequence is TGTGCCAGCAGTTACTCGAGCCTCGGGGACTACACCTTC.